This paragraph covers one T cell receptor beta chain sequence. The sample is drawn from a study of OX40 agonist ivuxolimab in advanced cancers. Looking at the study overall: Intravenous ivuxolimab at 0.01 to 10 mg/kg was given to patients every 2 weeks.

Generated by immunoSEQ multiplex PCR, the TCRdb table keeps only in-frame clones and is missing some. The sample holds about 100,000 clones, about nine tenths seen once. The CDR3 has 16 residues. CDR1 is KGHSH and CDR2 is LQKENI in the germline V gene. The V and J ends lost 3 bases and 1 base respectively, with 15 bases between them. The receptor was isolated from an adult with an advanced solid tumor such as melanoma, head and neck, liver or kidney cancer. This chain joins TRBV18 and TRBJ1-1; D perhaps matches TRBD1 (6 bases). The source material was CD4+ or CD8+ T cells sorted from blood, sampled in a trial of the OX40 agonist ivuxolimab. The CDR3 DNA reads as TGTGCCAGCTCACCCTCCCAGGGGAGTCGGAACACTGAAGCTTTCTTT. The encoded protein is CASSPSQGSRNTEAFF.